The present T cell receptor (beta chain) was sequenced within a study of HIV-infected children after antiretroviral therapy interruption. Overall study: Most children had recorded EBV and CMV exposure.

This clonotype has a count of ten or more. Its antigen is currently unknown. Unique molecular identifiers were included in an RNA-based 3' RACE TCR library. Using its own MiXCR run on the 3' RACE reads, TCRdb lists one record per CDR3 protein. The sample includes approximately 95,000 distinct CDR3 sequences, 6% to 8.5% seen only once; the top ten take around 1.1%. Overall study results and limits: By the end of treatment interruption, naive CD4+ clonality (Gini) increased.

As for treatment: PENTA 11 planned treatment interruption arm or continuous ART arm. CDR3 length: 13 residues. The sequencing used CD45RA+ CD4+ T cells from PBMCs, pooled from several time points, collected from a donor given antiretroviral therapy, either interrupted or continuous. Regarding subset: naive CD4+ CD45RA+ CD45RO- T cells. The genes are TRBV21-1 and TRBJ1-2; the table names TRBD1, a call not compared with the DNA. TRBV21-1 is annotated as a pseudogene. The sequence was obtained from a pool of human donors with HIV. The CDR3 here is CASSNPGHTPLTF. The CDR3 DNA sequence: TGTGCCAGCAGCAACCCGGGACACACGCCGCTAACCTTC.